The sample holds a few counts of the clone carrying this T cell receptor beta chain. Its antigen is not known. These data come from a study of beta chain features in type 1 diabetes. The authors reverse transcribed all of the isolated RNA, so sequencing captured expressed TCRB transcripts. TCRdb's copy holds only in-frame clones and misses some; the assay was immunoSEQ multiplex PCR. The data contain 310,000 or so clones, 15% of them seen just once; the ten biggest clones take up 0.015% to 0.019%. Study results and caveats: For Type 1 diabetes patients, all four CD4+ subsets carried TCRB CDR3s that were moderately but significantly shorter.

Trimming left V 5 bases short and J 7 bases short, with 15 bases between. Germline V lookup: CDR1 SEHNR, CDR2 FQNEAQ (reference sequence). This CDR3 contains 13 residues. The V gene is TRBV7-9, the J gene TRBJ2-7; tentatively, D is TRBD2 (5 bases). This TCR was sampled from a man younger than 30 with type 1 diabetes. Specimen: naive CD4+ T cells from blood. The DNA for the CDR3 is TGTGCCAGCAGCCAACGGACTCTGCGGGAGCAGTACTTC. The encoded protein is CASSQRTLREQYF. Full variable domain (rest looked up from reference TRBV7-9 and TRBJ2-7): DTGVSQNPRHKITKRGQNVTFRCDPISEHNRLYWYRQTLGQGPEFLTYFQNEAQLEKSRLLSDRFSAERPKGSFSTLEIQRTEQGDSAMYLCASSQRTLREQYFGPGTRLTVT.